This TCR beta chain was captured by sequencing in a study of regulatory T cells in long-lasting Graves disease. Researchers made TCR beta libraries by using iRepertoire HTBI primers and running Arm-PCR on CDR3 regions. TCRdb itself ran the multiplex PCR reads through MiXCR, one entry per CDR3 protein. This table has roughly 320,000 distinct CDR3 sequences, 16% appearing once. The germline CDR1 and CDR2 sequences are SNHLY and FYNNEI. CDR3 length: 14 amino acids. V gave up 6 bases and J gave up 3 bases; unmatched junction bases: 5. This sample's time point: newly diagnosed GD, antithyroid drugs for less than 3 months. The authors made the TCR library using RNA they extracted from PBMCs. The same specimen was also included in a second study, on T cells in Graves' hyperthyroidism and ophthalmopathy.

The sequencing used peripheral blood mononuclear cells (PBMCs), collected at new diagnosis, from a patient treated with antithyroid drugs. The sequence was obtained from a man aged 40-49 years with Graves disease. The gene calls are TRBV2 and TRBJ2-5, with 9 bases that match TRBD1. For the CDR3, the DNA is TGTGCCAGCAGGGACAGGACAGGGGAAGAGACCCAGTACTTC. Protein sequence: CASRDRTGEETQYF.